This entry lists 26 T cell receptor beta chains sequenced from one sample in a study of CD8+CD57+ T cells in acquired aplastic anemia (dated by TCRdb to 2017 to 2018). TCRdb shows the sequencer as Illumina HiSeq 2000. Genomic DNA was used as template for profiling of TCR beta VDJ combinations and CDR3 sequences. Clones were called with MiXCR by TCRdb after fastp trimmed the public reads at Q25, and only in-frame beta chains were retained. A single entry per CDR3 protein holds the most common genes and DNA from its merged rows. A total of under 200,000 distinct CDR3 sequences appear in this sample, 45% to 50% of them only once. The top ten clonotypes cover under 40% of the sample. Expansion of CD8+CD57+ cells had been shown by flow cytometry in the patients chosen for sequencing. The material sequenced was sorted CD4+, CD8+, or CD8+CD57+ T cells (not recorded which) from PBMCs. All receptors come from a human donor with aplastic anemia.

This clonotype was recorded at least ten times. The rearrangement joins TRBV16 to TRBJ2-2; D gene unclear. V was trimmed by 0 bases and J by 3 bases, leaving 2 bases between them. CDR1 and CDR2 from the germline V gene are KGHSY and FQNENV. This CDR3 spans 13 amino acids. This CDR3 reads CASSQSHTGELFF. CDR3 nucleotides: TGTGCCAGCAGCCAATCTCACACCGGGGAGCTGTTTTTT.

J is TRBJ1-1 and V is TRBV12-3 or TRBV12-4; no firm D call. CDR3 size: 15 residues. The V end was cut by 6 bases, the J end by 4 bases, with 18 bases between. The CDR3 nucleotides are TGTGCCAGCAGCCAGCCTGGGGATGGTATCACTGAAGCTTTCTTT. This gives the protein CASSQPGDGITEAFF.

This clonotype came up once. The rearrangement links TRBV7-6 to TRBJ2-7, with D tentatively TRBD2 (6 bases). This CDR3 is 14 amino acids long. Germline CDR1 reads SGHVS; CDR2 reads FNYEAQ. V was clipped by 4 bases and J by 0 bases, with 10 bases between them. The CDR3 nucleotides read TGTGCCAGCAGCTCCGGAGGGGCCTCCTACGAGCAGTACTTC. Its translation: CASSSGGASYEQYF.

V is TRBV4-1 and J is TRBJ2-3; D remains unclear. Germline CDR1 is MGHRA and CDR2 is YSYEKL. The CDR3 spans 13 residues. Trimming shortened V by 0 bases and J by 7 bases, and 8 bases separated the two germline ends. This chain's CDR3 is CASSQDAFYTQYF. In nucleotides, the CDR3 is TGCGCCAGCAGCCAAGATGCGTTTTATACGCAGTATTTT.

This clonotype was recorded many times. The chain has TRBV9 and TRBJ2-1; no clear D gene. Deletions cut 6 bases from V and 8 bases from J, with 18 bases between. Germline V lookup: CDR1 SGDLS, CDR2 YYNGEE. CDR3 length equals 14 residues. CDR3 loop: CASNGILGTDEQFF. CDR3 sequence (DNA): TGTGCCAGCAATGGAATTCTGGGAACCGATGAGCAGTTCTTC.

This clonotype has at least ten counts. The chain links TRBV19 to TRBJ1-1; D gene uncertain. This CDR3 comprises 11 residues. CDR1 LNHDA and CDR2 SQIVND come from the germline V gene (reference sequence). V gave up 3 bases and J gave up 6 bases, with 5 bases separating them. CDR3 loop: CASSMSSEAFF. The CDR3 coding sequence is TGTGCCAGTAGTATGAGTTCTGAAGCTTTCTTT.

This sequence joins TRBV24-1 and TRBJ2-5, with 7 bases identical to TRBD1. The CDR3 loop spans 15 amino acids. Germline V CDR1 and CDR2: KGHDR, SFDVKD. V shed 3 bases, J shed 5 bases, and the junction held 8 bases outside the gene matches. The CDR3 DNA is TGTGCCACCAGTGATAGACAGGGTCTGGGGGAGACCCAGTACTTC. It translates to CATSDRQGLGETQYF.

To note about this clonotype: With a much larger clone just one base away, this may be a read error. CDR3 nucleotides: TGTGCCAGCAGTCTGACATGGGCGACGGAGACCCAGTACTTC. Amino acid sequence: CASSLTWATETQYF. This rearrangement joins TRBV12-3 or TRBV12-4 to TRBJ2-5, with no clear D. This CDR3 has 14 residues. V gave up 5 bases and J gave up 5 bases, with 15 bases separating them.

This clonotype occurred a few times. The CDR3 spells CSANYGQEGHYGYTF. DNA for the CDR3: TGCAGTGCTAATTATGGGCAGGAGGGCCATTATGGCTACACCTTC. The chain is built from TRBV20-1 and TRBJ1-2; D gene ambiguous. V shed 4 bases and J shed 5 bases, with 20 bases lying between them. This CDR3 region has 15 residues. The germline V gene encodes CDR1 DFQATT and CDR2 SNEGSKA (reference sequence).

This clonotype showed up many times. CDR3 region: CASRGQATNEKLFF. In nucleotides, the CDR3 is TGTGCCAGCAGGGGACAGGCAACTAATGAAAAACTGTTTTTT. The chain joins TRBV6-1 to TRBJ1-4, with TRBD1 identical over 8 bases. The CDR3 contains 14 residues. V was pared by 6 bases and J by 0 bases, with 0 bases of the junction left unmatched. Germline CDR1 reads MNHNS; CDR2 reads SASEGT.

The chain carries TRBV7-6 and TRBJ2-1; 14 nucleotides line up with TRBD2. J lost 9 bases, V lost 5 bases, and 6 bases had no gene match. The CDR3 runs to 15 residues. Looked up from germline, CDR1 is SGHVS and CDR2 is FNYEAQ. The CDR3 nucleotides are TGTGCCAGCAGCCCAGGGACTAGCGGGGGAGTTGAGCAGTTCTTC. Its protein product is CASSPGTSGGVEQFF.

The genes are TRBV15 and TRBJ2-3; unclear D gene. The germline V and J ends were trimmed by 0 bases and 6 bases, with 10 bases remaining between them. Germline V CDR1 and CDR2: LNHNV, YYDKDF (reference sequence). There are 14 residues in the CDR3. CDR3 sequence reads: CATSRDMVADTQYF. The CDR3 DNA reads as TGTGCCACCAGCAGAGATATGGTGGCGGATACGCAGTATTTT.

This clonotype was observed many times. The chain uses TRBV12-3 or TRBV12-4 and TRBJ2-7; the match to TRBD2 covers 8 bases. CDR3 length: 15 residues. V was clipped by 4 bases and J by 0 bases; unmatched bases: 5. As DNA, the CDR3 is TGTGCCAGCAGTTATATAGCGGGAATCTCCTACGAGCAGTACTTC. Protein sequence: CASSYIAGISYEQYF.

The V and J genes are TRBV5-1 and TRBJ2-7, with D perhaps matching TRBD2 (7 bases). CDR1 and CDR2 (germline): SGHRS, YFSETQ. The CDR3 runs to 14 residues. V shed 4 bases and J shed 7 bases, with 18 bases lying between them. CDR3 bases: TGCGCCAGCAGCGTACTTGGAGGGGGGGAGGAGCAGTACTTC. Translation: CASSVLGGGEEQYF.

The chain is built from TRBV24-1 and TRBJ2-7, with TRBD2 matching 9 bases. V was clipped by 4 bases and J by 4 bases; unmatched bases: 7. Germline CDR1 reads KGHDR; CDR2 reads SFDVKD. This CDR3 has 15 amino acids. The CDR3 nucleotides read TGTGCCACCAGTGACCCGACGACTAGCGGATACGAGCAGTACTTC. It encodes CATSDPTTSGYEQYF.

This clonotype was counted a few times. The chain links TRBV12-3 or TRBV12-4 to TRBJ1-1, with D unclear. The CDR3 extends over 10 amino acids. V lost 7 bases, J lost 6 bases, and 6 bases lay in between. Here the CDR3 DNA reads TGTGCCAGCACGGTGGCTGAAGCTTTCTTT. As protein: CASTVAEAFF.

J is TRBJ1-1 and V is TRBV6-6; D is perhaps TRBD1 (5 bases). V lost 8 bases and J 2 bases, leaving 15 bases between the germline ends. There are 14 residues in the CDR3. CDR1 MNHNY and CDR2 SVGAGI come from the germline V gene (reference sequence). CDR3 in DNA: TGTGCCAGCTGCCTGATTACAGGAAACACTGAAGCTTTCTTT. Its protein product is CASCLITGNTEAFF.

In regard to this clonotype: A much larger clone differs by one base, so this may be a read error. The chain uses TRBV5-1 and TRBJ1-1; D is uncertain. The V end was cut by 0 bases, the J end by 1 base, with 22 bases between. Germline values: CDR1 SGHRS, CDR2 YFSETQ. CDR3 size: 19 residues. In DNA, the CDR3 is TGCGCCAGCAGCTTGGCCGGACCGGAGGCGACCCCCACGAACACTGAAGCTTTCTTT. It is translated as CASSLAGPEATPTNTEAFF.

The sample holds a few counts of this clonotype. The rearrangement links TRBV7-9 to TRBJ2-3; the D gene is possibly TRBD2 (5 bases). This CDR3 region has 13 residues. Deletions cut 9 bases from V and 2 bases from J, with 12 bases between. Germline CDR1 SEHNR, CDR2 FQNEAQ (reference sequence). CDR3 residues: CASSKGDTDTQYF. The CDR3 DNA is TGTGCCAGTAGTAAGGGAGACACAGATACGCAGTATTTT. Full variable domain (missing parts from reference TRBV7-9 and TRBJ2-3): DTGVSQNPRHKITKRGQNVTFRCDPISEHNRLYWYRQTLGQGPEFLTYFQNEAQLEKSRLLSDRFSAERPKGSFSTLEIQRTEQGDSAMYLCASSKGDTDTQYFGPGTRLTVL.

This chain joins TRBV29-1 and TRBJ1-1, with a weak D call TRBD1 (6 bases). V was pared by 5 bases and J by 1 base, with 17 bases between. The CDR3 length is 15 residues. In germline, CDR1 is SQVTM, CDR2 ANQGSEA. The CDR3 loop is CSVRLSRRGNTEAFF. The CDR3 DNA reads as TGCAGCGTTCGTTTGTCTCGCAGGGGGAACACTGAAGCTTTCTTT.

V and J are TRBV14 and TRBJ2-2, with a tentative D call TRBD1 (6 bases). Per germline, CDR1 SGHDN and CDR2 FVKESK. The CDR3 extends over 15 amino acids. V was cut by 5 bases and J by 2 bases, with 12 bases left in between. CDR3 protein: CASSTRGSNTGELFF. DNA of the CDR3: TGTGCCAGCAGCACCAGGGGATCTAACACCGGGGAGCTGTTTTTT.

In this sample, this clonotype turned up a few times. This rearrangement joins TRBV10-3 to TRBJ1-1, with TRBD1 identical over 7 bases. CDR3 length: 12 amino acids. With V trimmed by 2 bases and J by 12 bases, 6 bases remained unmatched. CDR1 is ENHRY, CDR2 SYGVKD, per germline. This chain's CDR3 is CAISEDDRDPFF. DNA of the CDR3: TGTGCCATCAGTGAGGACGACAGGGATCCTTTCTTT.

This clonotype was recorded at least ten times. The gene calls are TRBV5-8 and TRBJ2-7; 9 bases agree with TRBD1. CDR1 and CDR2 (germline): SGHTS, YDEGEE. V lost 4 bases to trimming and J lost 7 bases; unmatched junction nucleotides: 12. The CDR3 covers 15 residues. The DNA for the CDR3 is TGTGCCAGCAGCGAGGGGACAGGGCCGTCGGCGGAGCAGTACTTC. Amino acid sequence: CASSEGTGPSAEQYF.

Only a few counts were recorded for this clonotype. The V call is TRBV2, the J call TRBJ2-7, with 7 bases that match TRBD1. From germline, CDR1 is SNHLY and CDR2 FYNNEI. V lost 6 bases and J lost 6; bases outside the gene matches: 5. The CDR3 consists of 12 residues. This chain's CDR3 is CASRRGQREQYF. CDR3 coding DNA: TGTGCCAGCAGGAGGGGGCAGCGCGAGCAGTACTTC.

This clonotype was detected many times. V usage is TRBV11-2 and J usage is TRBJ2-7, with D possibly matching TRBD2 (6 bases). CDR1 and CDR2 from the germline V gene are SGHAT and FQNNGV. CDR3 length equals 16 residues. V lost 6 bases and J lost 2, with 20 bases in between. The CDR3 loop is CASSKPGGTDAYEQYF. The CDR3 DNA is TGTGCCAGCAGTAAACCCGGAGGGACGGATGCCTACGAGCAGTACTTC.

The chain uses TRBV27 and TRBJ2-1; D is unclear. Germline values: CDR1 MNHEY, CDR2 SMNVEV (reference sequence). The V end was cut by 4 bases, the J end by 10 bases, with 11 bases between. The CDR3 runs to 12 residues. The CDR3 spells CASSYKGREQFF. The CDR3 DNA follows: TGTGCCAGCAGTTACAAAGGGCGAGAGCAGTTCTTC.